Listed below are T cell receptor beta chains from one sample, sequenced in a study of blood T cells in healthy people across ages. One entry per CDR3 protein, called by TCRdb with MiXCR from the 5' RACE reads. Of about 1.8 million distinct CDR3 sequences detected, roughly 50% appear once; the ten largest clones hold over 2%. Sequenced input: blood. These receptors came from a woman aged 40 to 50 in good health. Both conserved end residues are part of each CDR3. The D gene is left open where the match is weak. A clone size is listed for some rows: how often the clone was seen (once, few, many), or a class if it is expanded.

J | D | V | size | CDR3 | DNA
TRBJ1-2 | - | TRBV5-1 | - | CASHSGDGYTF | TGCGCCAGCCACTCGGGAGATGGCTACACCTTC
TRBJ2-3 | - | TRBV5-1 | - | CASSGPGNGADTQYF | TGCGCCAGCAGCGGCCCCGGGAATGGAGCAGATACGCAGTATTTT
TRBJ2-7 | TRBD1 | TRBV6-2/TRBV6-3 | - | CASSSTWTGGVSYEQYF | TGTGCCAGCAGTTCCACTTGGACAGGGGGGGTCTCCTACGAGCAGTACTTC
TRBJ2-1 | TRBD1 | TRBV2 | - | CASSDPRGPYYNEQFF | TGTGCCAGCAGTGACCCCAGGGGGCCTTACTACAATGAGCAGTTCTTC
TRBJ2-7 | - | TRBV6-1 | - | CASSESPTETYEQYF | TGTGCCAGCAGTGAATCACCGACAGAGACCTACGAGCAGTACTTC
TRBJ2-7 | - | TRBV25-1 | once | CASSGFPRTAAYEQYF | TGTGCCAGCAGTGGCTTCCCCCGGACAGCAGCCTACGAGCAGTACTTC
TRBJ2-2 | - | TRBV5-1 | - | CASSPGRYTGELFF | TGCGCCAGCAGCCCCGGGCGGTACACCGGGGAGCTGTTTTTT
TRBJ2-4 | - | TRBV7-8 | - | CASSTAQGRKNIQYF | TGTGCCAGCAGCACAGCACAGGGGAGGAAAAACATTCAGTACTTC
TRBJ2-5 | TRBD1 | TRBV29-1 | - | CSGDRGTEETQYF | TGCAGCGGTGATAGGGGGACAGAAGAGACCCAGTACTTC
TRBJ2-5 | TRBD1 | TRBV7-2 | - | CASSLGDRTFRETQYF | TGTGCCAGCAGCTTGGGGGACAGGACGTTTCGAGAGACCCAGTACTTC
TRBJ1-2 | TRBD1 | TRBV12-5 | few | CASALDRARRSDGYTF | TGTGCTAGTGCCCTCGACAGGGCCCGGAGGTCCGATGGCTACACCTTC
TRBJ2-7 | - | TRBV11-1 | few | CASSSRWTDEQYF | TGTGCCAGCAGCTCGAGGTGGACGGACGAGCAGTACTTC
TRBJ2-3 | - | TRBV6-5 | few | CASSYWQDTDTQYF | TGTGCCAGCAGTTACTGGCAGGACACAGATACGCAGTATTTT
TRBJ2-1 | TRBD1 | TRBV15 | - | CATSRDRGQGANNEQFF | TGTGCCACCAGCAGAGACCGGGGACAGGGGGCCAACAATGAGCAGTTCTTC
TRBJ2-7 | - | TRBV2 | few | CASIEIGLPYEQYF | TGTGCCAGCATCGAAATAGGACTCCCGTACGAGCAGTACTTC
TRBJ2-7 | TRBD1 | TRBV6-2/TRBV6-3 | - | CASKRQGPGEQYF | TGTGCCAGCAAGAGACAGGGTCCAGGCGAGCAGTACTTC
TRBJ2-3 | - | TRBV12-3/TRBV12-4 | few | CASMGGWGSDTQYF | TGTGCCAGCATGGGCGGATGGGGATCGGATACGCAGTATTTT
TRBJ2-3 | - | TRBV7-9 | few | CASSYPRGVTDTQYF | TGTGCCAGCAGCTACCCTCGAGGGGTCACAGATACGCAGTATTTT
TRBJ1-1 | TRBD1 | TRBV10-3 | - | CAIGQGATEAFF | TGTGCCATAGGACAGGGGGCCACTGAAGCTTTCTTT
TRBJ2-3 | - | TRBV7-2 | - | CASSLGGLTTDTQYF | TGTGCCAGCAGCTTAGGGGGACTTACCACAGATACGCAGTATTTT
TRBJ2-3 | TRBD1 | TRBV11-2 | - | CASSIHGTGGSDTQYF | TGTGCCAGCAGCATCCACGGGACAGGGGGCTCAGATACGCAGTATTTT
TRBJ2-5 | TRBD2 | TRBV20-1 | - | CSAPGLAKKETQYF | TGCAGTGCACCTGGACTAGCGAAGAAAGAGACCCAGTACTTC
TRBJ1-2 | TRBD1 | TRBV4-3 | - | CASSQRQGINYGYTF | TGCGCCAGCAGCCAGAGACAGGGGATTAACTATGGCTACACCTTC
TRBJ2-5 | - | TRBV5-6 | few | CASRAGPKEYF | TGTGCCAGCAGAGCGGGCCCCAAGGAGTACTTC
TRBJ1-5 | TRBD1 | TRBV28 | - | CASIIRQGHQPQHF | TGTGCCAGCATAATACGACAGGGTCATCAGCCCCAGCATTTT
TRBJ1-2 | - | TRBV12-3/TRBV12-4 | - | CASTDRTDCGYTF | TGTGCCAGCACCGACCGGACGGACTGTGGCTACACCTTC
TRBJ1-1 | - | TRBV7-2 | - | CASKGDGNTEAFF | TGTGCCAGTAAGGGGGACGGGAACACTGAAGCTTTCTTT
TRBJ1-2 | - | TRBV27 | - | CASSDNRFANYGYTF | TGTGCCAGCAGTGATAACAGGTTCGCTAACTATGGCTACACCTTC
TRBJ1-2 | - | TRBV28 | - | CASGEVTGYGYTF | TGTGCCAGCGGGGAGGTGACAGGCTATGGCTACACCTTC
TRBJ2-7 | TRBD1 | TRBV5-1 | few | CASSRMTGAYEQYF | TGCGCCAGCAGCCGGATGACAGGGGCCTACGAGCAGTACTTC
TRBJ2-5 | TRBD1 | TRBV14 | few | CASSQVGDRFETQYF | TGTGCCAGCAGCCAAGTCGGGGACAGGTTTGAGACCCAGTACTTC
TRBJ2-7 | - | TRBV29-1 | - | CSVEIRGSEQYF | TGCAGCGTTGAAATAAGGGGGAGCGAGCAGTACTTC
TRBJ2-5 | - | TRBV7-2 | - | CASSLWAEGEQYF | TGTGCCAGCAGCTTATGGGCTGAGGGTGAGCAGTACTTC
TRBJ2-7 | TRBD1 | TRBV28 | once | CASRSGTGKSEQYF | TGTGCCAGCAGATCCGGGACAGGGAAATCCGAGCAGTACTTC
TRBJ2-7 | TRBD1 | TRBV3-1 | - | CASSQTETGLYEQYF | TGTGCCAGCAGCCAAACGGAGACAGGGCTCTACGAGCAGTACTTC
TRBJ2-5 | TRBD1 | TRBV2 | - | CASRQGVIGEETQYF | TGTGCCAGCAGACAGGGGGTAATTGGTGAAGAGACCCAGTACTTC
TRBJ2-7 | - | TRBV12-3/TRBV12-4 | once | CASRDSSRGEQYF | TGTGCCAGCAGAGATAGTTCCCGAGGTGAGCAGTACTTC
TRBJ2-3 | - | TRBV29-1 | - | CSVRGGALTSTDTQYF | TGCAGCGTCCGAGGGGGAGCGCTAACTAGCACAGATACGCAGTATTTT